This T cell receptor (beta chain) was recovered during a study of blood T cell repertoires in COVID-19. Study-level information: Sources were T cells, B-cell-depleted T cells, or PBMCs; the material itself was cDNA or gDNA.

The CDR3 consists of 15 residues. CDR1 and CDR2 from the germline V gene are SGHTA and FQGNSA. Trimming took 5 bases from V and 6 from J; bases not matched to a gene: 8. Repertoires were generated with immunoSEQ multiplex PCR, while TCRdb's copy carries only in-frame clones and drops some. This table holds roughly 180,000 clones, roughly 80% found once. Sequencing used PBMCs or T cells enriched from blood (not recorded which). The chain has TRBV7-2 and TRBJ2-3, with 10 bases identical to TRBD2. The sequence derives from a woman in her thirties or forties with acute COVID-19. CDR3 DNA: TGTGCCAGCAGCCTACCTAGCGGGAGTCGGGATACGCAGTATTTT. Protein: CASSLPSGSRDTQYF.